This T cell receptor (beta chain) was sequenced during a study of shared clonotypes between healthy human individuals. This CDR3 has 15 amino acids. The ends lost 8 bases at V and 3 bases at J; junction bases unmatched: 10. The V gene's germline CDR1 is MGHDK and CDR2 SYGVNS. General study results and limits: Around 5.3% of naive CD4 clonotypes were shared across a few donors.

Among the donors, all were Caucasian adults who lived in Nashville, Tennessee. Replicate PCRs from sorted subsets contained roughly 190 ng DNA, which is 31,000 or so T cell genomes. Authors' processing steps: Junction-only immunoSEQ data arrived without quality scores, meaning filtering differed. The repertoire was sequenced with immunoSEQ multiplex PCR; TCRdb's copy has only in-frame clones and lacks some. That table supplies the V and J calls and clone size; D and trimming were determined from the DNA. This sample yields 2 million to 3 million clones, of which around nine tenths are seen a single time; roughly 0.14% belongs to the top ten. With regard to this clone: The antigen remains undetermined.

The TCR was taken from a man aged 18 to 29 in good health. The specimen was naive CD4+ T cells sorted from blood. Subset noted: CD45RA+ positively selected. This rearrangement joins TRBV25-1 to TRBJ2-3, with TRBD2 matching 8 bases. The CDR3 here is CASQAPSGFTDTQYF. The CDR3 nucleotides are TGTGCCAGCCAGGCCCCTAGCGGGTTTACAGATACGCAGTATTTT.